The next 26 T cell receptor beta chains were all read from a single sample in a study of cytomegalovirus exposure and HLA in healthy donors. The PCR contained 60 Vbeta and 13 Jbeta primers. Measured with immunoSEQ multiplex PCR; TCRdb has only the in-frame clones, and not every one. The profile shows approximately 210,000 clones, roughly 80% of them singletons. The sequenced sample was PBMCs. Every receptor here comes from a woman aged 25 to 39 in good health and CMV-seropositive.

The V call is TRBV13, the J call TRBJ1-3, with D perhaps TRBD1 (6 bases). The CDR3 totals 15 residues. V lost 5 bases, J lost 2 bases, and 13 bases lay in between. Per the germline V gene, CDR1 is PRHDT and CDR2 is FYEKMQ (reference sequence). This chain's CDR3 is CASSPTRGPGNTIYF. The CDR3 nucleotides are TGTGCCAGCAGCCCAACCAGGGGACCTGGAAACACCATATATTTT.

CDR3 protein: CASSQGTGMNTEAFF. CDR3 nucleotide sequence: TGTGCCAGCAGCCAAGGGACAGGGATGAACACTGAAGCTTTCTTT. V gene TRBV9 combines with J gene TRBJ1-1; 9 bases fit TRBD1. CDR1 and CDR2 (germline): SGDLS, YYNGEE. CDR3 length equals 15 residues. The ends lost 4 bases at V and 0 bases at J; junction bases unmatched: 4.

The rearrangement joins TRBV28 to TRBJ1-1; TRBD1 matches at 8 bases. This CDR3 region has 12 residues. The germline V gene encodes CDR1 MDHEN and CDR2 SYDVKM. V dropped 11 bases and J dropped 3; count of bases not matched to a gene: 5. The DNA for the CDR3 is TGTGCCGGACAGGGATCTGACACTGAAGCTTTCTTT. Translated: CAGQGSDTEAFF.

The sample holds a few counts of this clone. The CDR3 region is CASSFSRDIAGYTF. Written as DNA, the CDR3 is TGCGCCAGCAGCTTCTCCCGGGACATTGCTGGCTACACCTTC. V usage is TRBV5-1 and J usage is TRBJ1-2; D might be TRBD1 (6 bases). CDR3 size: 14 residues. V lost 2 bases to trimming and J lost 7 bases, with 15 bases between them. Germline CDR1 reads SGHRS; CDR2 reads YFSETQ.

The rearrangement uses TRBV6-5 and TRBJ1-2; D unclear. Trimming took 2 bases from V and 8 from J, leaving 6 bases between them. Germline V CDR1 and CDR2: MNHEY, SVGAGI. This CDR3 comprises 11 residues. The CDR3 DNA reads TGTGCCAGCAGTTACGGAGGGGGCTACACCTTC. Translating it yields CASSYGGGYTF.

V usage is TRBV18 and J usage is TRBJ1-2; possible D gene TRBD1, 6 bases. The germline gives CDR1 KGHSH, CDR2 LQKENI. The CDR3 has 14 residues. V was trimmed by 8 bases and J by 2 bases, leaving 15 bases between them. The CDR3: CASRGANDNYGYTF. Written as DNA, the CDR3 is TGTGCCAGCCGGGGGGCCAACGACAACTATGGCTACACCTTC.

The chain links TRBV6-1 to TRBJ1-1; TRBD1 agrees at 8 bases. CDR3 length: 14 amino acids. The germline CDR1 and CDR2 sequences are MNHNS and SASEGT. J gave up 8 bases and V 5 bases, and 10 bases lay outside the gene matches. In DNA form, the CDR3 reads TGTGCCAGCAGTCTTGGGGACAGGCGGACGGAAGCTTTCTTT. It codes for CASSLGDRRTEAFF.

The chain employs TRBV7-6 and TRBJ2-7; 9 bases match TRBD2. J gave up 2 bases and V 5 bases, and 7 bases lay outside the gene matches. CDR3 size: 15 residues. Germline loops: CDR1 SGHVS, CDR2 FNYEAQ. CDR3 sequence (DNA): TGTGCCAGCAGCGCCGTAGCGGGAGATACCTACGAGCAGTACTTC. As protein: CASSAVAGDTYEQYF.

Only one count was recorded for this clone. V usage is TRBV5-1 and J usage is TRBJ2-7, with 7 bases lining up with TRBD2. With 5 bases clipped from V and 6 bases from J, the junction kept 8 bases outside the gene matches. The V gene's germline CDR1 is SGHRS and CDR2 YFSETQ. The length of the CDR3 is 13 residues. The CDR3 DNA reads TGCGCCAGCAGTCTCGGGACTATAAGCGAGCAGTACTTC. Amino acids: CASSLGTISEQYF.

The gene calls are TRBV28 and TRBJ1-1; D may be TRBD1 (6 bases). The CDR3 sequence is 15 residues long. V lost 2 bases to trimming and J lost 3 bases, with 13 bases between them. The V gene's germline CDR1 is MDHEN and CDR2 SYDVKM. CDR3 protein: CASSLGTGRDTEAFF. DNA of the CDR3: TGTGCCAGCAGTTTAGGTACAGGGAGGGACACTGAAGCTTTCTTT.

V gene TRBV5-1 combines with J gene TRBJ1-2; 7 bases are a match to TRBD1. V dropped 7 bases and J dropped 3; count of bases not matched to a gene: 3. Germline CDR1 SGHRS, CDR2 YFSETQ. The CDR3 is 12 residues long. CDR3: CASGTVDYGYTF. The CDR3 nucleotides read TGCGCCAGCGGGACAGTCGACTATGGCTACACCTTC.

The rearrangement uses TRBV11-2 and TRBJ1-2, with 10 bases fitting TRBD1. Per the germline V gene, CDR1 is SGHAT and CDR2 is FQNNGV. V shed 5 bases and J 8 bases; nucleotides not matched to a gene: 8. CDR3 length: 14 residues. The DNA for the CDR3 is TGTGCCAGCAGCCTCGACAGGGGGCTAGGGGGCTACACCTTC. Encoded protein: CASSLDRGLGGYTF.

The chain links TRBV21-1 to TRBJ1-3; TRBD1 is the table's D call, not checked against the DNA. TRBV21-1 is a recognized pseudogene. The CDR3 totals 11 residues. The CDR3 sequence is CASTRGNTIYF. The CDR3 DNA sequence: TGTGCCAGCACAAGGGGTAACACCATATATTTT.

This chain uses TRBV29-1 with TRBJ1-1, with D perhaps matching TRBD1 (6 bases). The CDR3 is made up of 14 amino acids. V was cut by 6 bases and J by 3 bases, with 17 bases left in between. Germline V gene data show CDR1 as SQVTM and CDR2 as ANQGSEA. CDR3 loop: CSVSNRETYTEAFF. The CDR3 nucleotides read TGCAGCGTGTCAAACAGGGAGACGTACACTGAAGCTTTCTTT.

CDR3 protein: CASSQEPEKNTEAFF. CDR3 sequence (DNA): TGTGCCAGCAGCCAAGAGCCAGAAAAGAACACTGAAGCTTTCTTT. The chain couples TRBV4-2 to TRBJ1-1; D is uncertain. The CDR3 runs 15 residues. Trimming cost V 0 bases and J 1 base, with 9 bases left between them. Germline V gives CDR1 LGHNA, CDR2 YNFKEQ.

A remark on this clone: An end of the junction does not agree with germline; a read error may underlie this. This chain connects TRBV5-1 to TRBJ1-3, with D possibly matching TRBD1 (6 bases). Looked up from germline, CDR1 is SGHRS and CDR2 is YFSETQ. The CDR3 consists of 14 residues. This chain's CDR3 is CVSSIGGSGNTIYF. The CDR3 nucleotides read TGCGTCAGCAGCATAGGGGGCTCTGGAAACACCATATATTTT.

This sequence joins TRBV6-5 and TRBJ2-1, with 8 bases fitting TRBD1. CDR1 MNHEY and CDR2 SVGAGI come from the germline V gene. The CDR3 runs 15 residues. The junction had 8 bases not matched to a gene; V was cut back by 5 bases and J by 5 bases. In nucleotides, the CDR3 is TGTGCCAGCAGTCCCAGGACAGGGCCCCACAATGAGCAGTTCTTC. As protein: CASSPRTGPHNEQFF.

This sequence joins TRBV7-2 and TRBJ2-2; 7 bases match TRBD1. This CDR3 has 13 residues. Germline trimming cut 5 bases from V and 6 bases from J; bases unmatched to any gene: 3. Germline V gene data show CDR1 as SGHTA and CDR2 as FQGNSA. The CDR3 nucleotides read TGTGCCAGCAGCGTGGACAGGCCCGGGGAGCTGTTTTTT. Translating it yields CASSVDRPGELFF.

The chain joins TRBV11-2 to TRBJ2-5; TRBD1 agrees at 7 bases. Germline trimming cut 4 bases from V and 2 bases from J; bases unmatched to any gene: 7. Germline V gives CDR1 SGHAT, CDR2 FQNNGV. This CDR3 has 15 amino acids. CDR3 residues: CASSSQPGQQETQYF. In DNA, the CDR3 is TGTGCCAGCAGCTCCCAACCGGGACAGCAAGAGACCCAGTACTTC.

The chain couples TRBV4-2 to TRBJ1-2, with D possibly TRBD1 on 5 matching bases. V was pared by 4 bases and J by 6 bases, with 21 bases between. Germline V gene lookup returns CDR1 LGHNA and CDR2 YNFKEQ. CDR3 size: 16 residues. The chain's CDR3 is CASSPPPLLDRDGYTF. In nucleotides, the CDR3 is TGTGCCAGCAGCCCCCCCCCTCTACTCGACAGAGATGGCTACACCTTC.

The chain uses TRBV9 and TRBJ1-5; tentative D call: TRBD1 (6 bases). Germline V gene data show CDR1 as SGDLS and CDR2 as YYNGEE. This CDR3 is 16 amino acids long. The germline V and J ends were trimmed by 3 bases and 2 bases, with 15 bases remaining between them. CDR3 bases: TGTGCCAGCAGCGATAAGGGAGAGGGGGGCAATCAGCCCCAGCATTTT. Amino acid sequence: CASSDKGEGGNQPQHF.

The chain recombines TRBV28 with TRBJ1-1, with D tentatively TRBD1 (5 bases). With 6 bases removed from V and 0 bases from J, the gap between germline ends came to 8 bases. Germline V gives CDR1 MDHEN, CDR2 SYDVKM. The CDR3 consists of 13 residues. The CDR3 DNA reads TGTGCCAGCAGGGACACTATGAACACTGAAGCTTTCTTT. Translated: CASRDTMNTEAFF.

This chain connects TRBV28 to TRBJ1-1, with D tentatively TRBD1 (5 bases). The CDR3 sequence is 13 residues long. Looked up from germline, CDR1 is MDHEN and CDR2 is SYDVKM. The V and J ends lost 2 bases and 5 bases respectively, with 9 bases between them. The CDR3, as DNA: TGTGCCAGCAGTTTAGGGCAGGGAACTGAAGCTTTCTTT. It translates to CASSLGQGTEAFF.

V gene TRBV29-1 combines with J gene TRBJ2-5, with a weak D call TRBD2 (5 bases). The assigned J gene may be wrong: the sequence end matches TRBJ2-7 better. The CDR3 totals 15 residues. Germline V gene sequence: CDR1 SQVTM, CDR2 ANQGSEA. This CDR3 reads CSATRFSDSSGEQYF. In nucleotides, the CDR3 is TGCAGCGCAACCCGTTTTAGCGATTCTTCCGGCGAGCAGTACTTC.

There are a few counts of this clone. The V and J genes are TRBV5-1 and TRBJ2-3, with 8 positions matching TRBD2. CDR1 and CDR2 from the germline V gene are SGHRS and YFSETQ. V shed 0 bases and J 7 bases; nucleotides not matched to a gene: 10. The CDR3 extends over 16 amino acids. CDR3 nucleotides: TGCGCCAGCAGCTTGGTTACGGGGGGGGCGTTAAATACGCAGTATTTT. Protein product: CASSLVTGGALNTQYF. Based on the CDR3 plus reference TRBV5-1 and TRBJ2-3, the full variable domain is KAGVTQTPRYLIKTRGQQVTLSCSPISGHRSVSWYQQTPGQGLQFLFEYFSETQRNKGNFPGRFSGRQFSNSRSEMNVSTLELGDSALYLCASSLVTGGALNTQYFGPGTRLTVL.

The chain uses TRBV7-2 and TRBJ1-2; 7 bases are shared with TRBD1. Trimming removed 5 bases from V and 4 bases from J; junction bases left unmatched: 4. From germline, CDR1 is SGHTA and CDR2 FQGNSA. The CDR3 extends over 13 amino acids. The CDR3 DNA sequence: TGTGCCAGCAGCCCGGGACAGAGCTATGGCTACACCTTC. Its translation is CASSPGQSYGYTF. Full variable domain (remainder filled in from reference TRBV7-2 and TRBJ1-2): GAGVSQSPSNKVTEKGKDVELRCDPISGHTALYWYRQSLGQGLEFLIYFQGNSAPDKSGLPSDRFSAERTGGSVSTLTIQRTQQEDSAVYLCASSPGQSYGYTFGSGTRLTVV.